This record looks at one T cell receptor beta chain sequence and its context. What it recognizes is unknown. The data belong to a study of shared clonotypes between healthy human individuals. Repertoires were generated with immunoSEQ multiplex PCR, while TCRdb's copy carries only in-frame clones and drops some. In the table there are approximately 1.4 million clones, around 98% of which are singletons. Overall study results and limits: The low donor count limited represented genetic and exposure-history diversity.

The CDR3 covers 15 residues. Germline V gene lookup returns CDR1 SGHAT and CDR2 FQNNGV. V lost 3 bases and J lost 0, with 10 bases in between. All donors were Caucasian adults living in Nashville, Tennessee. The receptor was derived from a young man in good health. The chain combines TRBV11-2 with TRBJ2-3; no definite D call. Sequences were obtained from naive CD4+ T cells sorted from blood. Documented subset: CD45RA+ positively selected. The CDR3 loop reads CASSFKAPSTDTQYF. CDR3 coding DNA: TGTGCCAGCAGCTTTAAGGCCCCGAGCACAGATACGCAGTATTTT.